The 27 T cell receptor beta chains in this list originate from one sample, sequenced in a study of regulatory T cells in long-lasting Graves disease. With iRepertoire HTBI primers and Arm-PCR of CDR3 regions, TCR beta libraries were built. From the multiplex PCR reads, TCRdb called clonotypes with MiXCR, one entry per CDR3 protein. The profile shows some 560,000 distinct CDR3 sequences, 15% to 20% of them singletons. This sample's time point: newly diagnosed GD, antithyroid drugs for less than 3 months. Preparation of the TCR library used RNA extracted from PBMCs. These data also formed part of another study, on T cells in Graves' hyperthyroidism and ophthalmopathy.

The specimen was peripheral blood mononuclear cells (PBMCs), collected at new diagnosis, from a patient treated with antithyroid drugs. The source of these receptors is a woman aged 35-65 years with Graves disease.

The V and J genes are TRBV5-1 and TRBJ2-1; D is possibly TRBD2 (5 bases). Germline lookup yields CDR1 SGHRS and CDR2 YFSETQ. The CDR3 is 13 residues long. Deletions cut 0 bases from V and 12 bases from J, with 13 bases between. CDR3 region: CASSLDGQRGQFF. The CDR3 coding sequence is TGCGCCAGCAGCTTGGACGGGCAACGGGGGCAGTTCTTC.

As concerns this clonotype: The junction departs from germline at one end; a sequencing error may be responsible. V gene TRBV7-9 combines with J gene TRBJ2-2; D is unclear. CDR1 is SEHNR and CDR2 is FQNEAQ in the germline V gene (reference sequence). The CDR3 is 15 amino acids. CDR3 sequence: CASILAEGVTGELFF. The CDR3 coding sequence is TGTGCCAGCATCTTAGCTGAAGGAGTAACCGGGGAGCTGTTTTTT.

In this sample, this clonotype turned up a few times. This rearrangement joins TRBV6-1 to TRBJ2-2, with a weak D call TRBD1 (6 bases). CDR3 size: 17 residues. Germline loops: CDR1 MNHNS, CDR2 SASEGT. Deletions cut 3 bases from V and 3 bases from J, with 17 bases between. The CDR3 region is CASSDVVGQTYTGELFF. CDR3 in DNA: TGTGCCAGCAGTGATGTCGTAGGACAGACTTACACCGGGGAGCTGTTTTTT.

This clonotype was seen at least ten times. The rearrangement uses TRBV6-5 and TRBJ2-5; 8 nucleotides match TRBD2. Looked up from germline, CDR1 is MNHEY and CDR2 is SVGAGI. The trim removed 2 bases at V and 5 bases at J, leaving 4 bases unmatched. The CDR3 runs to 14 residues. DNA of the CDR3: TGTGCCAGCAGTTACGGCGGGGGGCTGGAGACCCAGTACTTC. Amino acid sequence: CASSYGGGLETQYF.

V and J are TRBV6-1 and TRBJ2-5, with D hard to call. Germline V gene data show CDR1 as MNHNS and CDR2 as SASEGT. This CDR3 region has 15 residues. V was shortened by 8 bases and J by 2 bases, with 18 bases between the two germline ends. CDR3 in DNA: TGTGCCAGCTTGTTGAGGTTGGGCGTTCAAGAGACCCAGTACTTC. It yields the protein CASLLRLGVQETQYF.

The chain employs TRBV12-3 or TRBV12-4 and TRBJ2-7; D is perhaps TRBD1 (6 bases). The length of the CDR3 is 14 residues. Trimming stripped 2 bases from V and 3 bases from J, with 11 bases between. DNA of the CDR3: TGTGCCAGCAGTTTATCGTCAGGGGACTACGAGCAGTACTTC. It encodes CASSLSSGDYEQYF.

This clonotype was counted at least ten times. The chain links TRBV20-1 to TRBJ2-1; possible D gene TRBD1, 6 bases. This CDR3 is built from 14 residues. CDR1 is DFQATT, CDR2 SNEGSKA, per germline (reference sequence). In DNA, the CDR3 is TGCAGCCCTTCCTACAGGGAATTTGACAATGAGCAGTTCTTC. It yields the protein CSPSYREFDNEQFF.

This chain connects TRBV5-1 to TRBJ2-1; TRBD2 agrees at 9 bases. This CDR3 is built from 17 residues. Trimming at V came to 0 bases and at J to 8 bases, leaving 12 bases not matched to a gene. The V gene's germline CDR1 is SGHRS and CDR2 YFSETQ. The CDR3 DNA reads TGCGCCAGCAGCTTGGAAGGTGCGGGGGGGCCACGGGATGAGCAGTTCTTC. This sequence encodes CASSLEGAGGPRDEQFF.

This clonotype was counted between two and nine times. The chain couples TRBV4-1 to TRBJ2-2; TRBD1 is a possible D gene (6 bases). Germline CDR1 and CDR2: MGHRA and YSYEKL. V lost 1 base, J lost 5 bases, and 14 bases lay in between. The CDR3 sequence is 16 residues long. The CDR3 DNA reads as TGCGCCAGCAGCCAAGCAGACAGGTTCCCGACCGGGGAGCTGTTTTTT. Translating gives CASSQADRFPTGELFF.

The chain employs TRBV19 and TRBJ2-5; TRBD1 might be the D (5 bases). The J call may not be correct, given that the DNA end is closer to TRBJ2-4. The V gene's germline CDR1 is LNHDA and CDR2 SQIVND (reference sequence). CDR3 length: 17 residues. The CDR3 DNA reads TGTGCCAGTAGTATAGGCCTGACATGGGGCCCAAGAGACATTCAGTACTTC. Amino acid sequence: CASSIGLTWGPRDIQYF.

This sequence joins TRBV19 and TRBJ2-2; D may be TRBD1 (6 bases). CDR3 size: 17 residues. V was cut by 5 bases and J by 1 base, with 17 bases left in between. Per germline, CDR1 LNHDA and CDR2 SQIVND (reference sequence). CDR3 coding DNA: TGTGCCAGTAGTCATTTGACAGGACGGCTGAACACCGGGGAGCTGTTTTTT. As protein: CASSHLTGRLNTGELFF.

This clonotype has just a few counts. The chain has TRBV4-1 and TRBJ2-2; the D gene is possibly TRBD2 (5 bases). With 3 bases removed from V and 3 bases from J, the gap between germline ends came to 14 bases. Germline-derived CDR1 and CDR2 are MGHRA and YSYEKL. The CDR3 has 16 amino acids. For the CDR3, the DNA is TGCGCCAGCAGCCACCCTCGAGGGATCGACACCGGGGAGCTGTTTTTT. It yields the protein CASSHPRGIDTGELFF.

DNA of the CDR3: TGTGCCAGCAGTTTAGCGCAGGGAAATGGCTACACCTTC. Amino acids: CASSLAQGNGYTF. This chain connects TRBV12-3 or TRBV12-4 to TRBJ1-2, with TRBD1 as a possible D gene (5 bases). Trimming removed 0 bases from V and 6 bases from J, with 8 bases in between. The CDR3 has 13 residues.

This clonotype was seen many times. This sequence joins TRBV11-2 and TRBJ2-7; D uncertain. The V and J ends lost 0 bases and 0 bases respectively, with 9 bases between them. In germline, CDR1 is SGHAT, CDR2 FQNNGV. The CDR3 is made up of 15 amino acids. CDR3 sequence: CASSLDPDNSYEQYF. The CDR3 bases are TGTGCCAGCAGCTTAGATCCCGACAACTCCTACGAGCAGTACTTC.

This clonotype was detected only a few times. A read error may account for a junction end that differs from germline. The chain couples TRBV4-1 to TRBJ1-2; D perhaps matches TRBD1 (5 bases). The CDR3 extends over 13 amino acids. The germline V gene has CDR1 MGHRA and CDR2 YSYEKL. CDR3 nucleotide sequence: TGCGCCAGCAGCGAAGACAGATCTGGTGGCTACACCTTC. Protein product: CASSEDRSGGYTF.

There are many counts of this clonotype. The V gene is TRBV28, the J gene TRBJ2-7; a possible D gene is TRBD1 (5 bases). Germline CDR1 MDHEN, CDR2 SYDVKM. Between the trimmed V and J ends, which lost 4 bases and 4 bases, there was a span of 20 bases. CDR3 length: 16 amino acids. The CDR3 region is CASSSGLDPSLYEQYF. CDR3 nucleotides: TGTGCCAGCAGTTCAGGGCTAGACCCCTCCCTATACGAGCAGTACTTC.

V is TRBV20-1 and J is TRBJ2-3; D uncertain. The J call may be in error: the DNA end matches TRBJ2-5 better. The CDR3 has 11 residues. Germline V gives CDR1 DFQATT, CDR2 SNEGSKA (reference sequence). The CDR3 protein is CSAGLLETQYF. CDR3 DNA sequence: TGCAGTGCGGGTCTCCTTGAGACCCAGTACTTC.

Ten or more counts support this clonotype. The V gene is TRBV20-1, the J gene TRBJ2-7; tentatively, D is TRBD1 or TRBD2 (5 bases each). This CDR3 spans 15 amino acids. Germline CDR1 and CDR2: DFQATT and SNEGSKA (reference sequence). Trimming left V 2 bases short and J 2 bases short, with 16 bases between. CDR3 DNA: TGCAGTGCTAGATTATATTGGGGGACCACCTACGAGCAGTACTTC. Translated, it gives CSARLYWGTTYEQYF.

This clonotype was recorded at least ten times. CDR3 in amino acids: CASRSVRDEQETQYF. CDR3 DNA sequence: TGTGCCAGCCGTAGTGTTAGGGACGAACAAGAGACCCAGTACTTC. The chain joins TRBV11-2 to TRBJ2-5; tentatively, D is TRBD1 or TRBD2 (5 bases each). The germline V and J ends were trimmed by 8 bases and 2 bases, with 18 bases remaining between them. The CDR3 is 15 amino acids. The germline CDR1 and CDR2 sequences are SGHAT and FQNNGV. Using reference TRBV11-2 and TRBJ2-5 for the parts outside the CDR3, the full variable domain is EAGVAQSPRYKIIEKRQSVAFWCNPISGHATLYWYQQILGQGPKLLIQFQNNGVVDDSQLPKDRFSAERLKGVDSTLKIQPAKLEDSAVYLCASRSVRDEQETQYFGPGTRLLVL.

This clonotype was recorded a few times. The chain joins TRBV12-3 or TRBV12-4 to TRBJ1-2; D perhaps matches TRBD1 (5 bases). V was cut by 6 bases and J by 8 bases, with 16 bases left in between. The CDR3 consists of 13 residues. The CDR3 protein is CASRPTERNGYTF. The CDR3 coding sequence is TGTGCCAGCAGACCGACAGAGAGGAACGGCTACACCTTC.

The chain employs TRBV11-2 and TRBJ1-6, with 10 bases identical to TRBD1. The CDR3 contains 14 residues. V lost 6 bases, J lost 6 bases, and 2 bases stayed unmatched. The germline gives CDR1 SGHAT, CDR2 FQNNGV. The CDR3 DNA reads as TGTGCCAGCAGTGGACAGGGGGGTAATTCACCCCTCCACTTT. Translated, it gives CASSGQGGNSPLHF.

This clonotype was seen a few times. For the CDR3, the DNA is TGTGCCATCACCCGGGACAGGGGACAATTATACACCGGGGAGCTGTTTTTT. Translation: CAITRDRGQLYTGELFF. This chain uses TRBV5-8 with TRBJ2-2; 10 bases agree with TRBD1. Per the germline V gene, CDR1 is SGHTS and CDR2 is YDEGEE. J was trimmed by 3 bases and V by 9 bases; bases with no gene match: 14. CDR3 size: 17 residues.

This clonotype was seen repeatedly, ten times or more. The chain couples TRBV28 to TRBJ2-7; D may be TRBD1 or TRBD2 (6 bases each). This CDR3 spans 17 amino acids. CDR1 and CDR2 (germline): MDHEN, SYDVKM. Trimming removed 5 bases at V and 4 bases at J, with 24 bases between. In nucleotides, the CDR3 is TGTGCCAGCAGTCCAATAGGGGGACCTTGGGGGGAATACGAGCAGTACTTC. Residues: CASSPIGGPWGEYEQYF. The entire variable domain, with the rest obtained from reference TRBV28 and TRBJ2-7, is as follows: DVKVTQSSRYLVKRTGEKVFLECVQDMDHENMFWYRQDPGLGLRLIYFSYDVKMKEKGDIPEGYSVSREKKERFSLILESASTNQTSMYLCASSPIGGPWGEYEQYFGPGTRLTVT.

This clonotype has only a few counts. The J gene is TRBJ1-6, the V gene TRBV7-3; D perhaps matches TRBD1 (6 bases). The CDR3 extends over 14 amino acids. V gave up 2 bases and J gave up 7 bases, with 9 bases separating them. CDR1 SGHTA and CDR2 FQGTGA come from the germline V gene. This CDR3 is CASSLGTINSPLHF. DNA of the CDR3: TGTGCCAGCAGCTTAGGGACAATAAATTCACCCCTCCACTTT.

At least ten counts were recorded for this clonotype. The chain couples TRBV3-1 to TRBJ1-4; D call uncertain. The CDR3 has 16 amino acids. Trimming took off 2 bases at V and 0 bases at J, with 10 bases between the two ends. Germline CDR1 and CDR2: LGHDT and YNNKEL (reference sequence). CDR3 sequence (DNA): TGTGCCAGCAGCCAACGAACCTTAACAACTAATGAAAAACTGTTTTTT. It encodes CASSQRTLTTNEKLFF. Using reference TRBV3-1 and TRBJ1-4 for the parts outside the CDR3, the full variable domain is DTAVSQTPKYLVTQMGNDKSIKCEQNLGHDTMYWYKQDSKKFLKIMFSYNNKELIINETVPNRFSPKSPDKAHLNLHINSLELGDSAVYFCASSQRTLTTNEKLFFGSGTQLSVL.

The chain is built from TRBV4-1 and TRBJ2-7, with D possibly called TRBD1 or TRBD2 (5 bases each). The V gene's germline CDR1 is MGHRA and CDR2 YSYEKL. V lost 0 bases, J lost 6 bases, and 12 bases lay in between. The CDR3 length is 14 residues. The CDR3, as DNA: TGCGCCAGCAGCCAAGATCCTAATGGGGGCGAGCAGTACTTC. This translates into CASSQDPNGGEQYF.

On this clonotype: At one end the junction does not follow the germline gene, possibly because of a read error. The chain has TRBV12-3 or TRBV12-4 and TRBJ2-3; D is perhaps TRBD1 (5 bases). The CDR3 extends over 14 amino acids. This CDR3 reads CASGFRGATDTQYF. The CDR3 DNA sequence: TGTGCCAGCGGTTTTCGTGGGGCCACAGATACGCAGTATTTT.